This passage covers 3 T cell receptor beta chains from one sample sequenced in a study of T-cell memory formation after mild COVID-19 (dated by TCRdb to about 2021). The library was made by 5' RACE. Sequencing was carried out with an Illumina NovaSeq 6000. The public reads were quality trimmed at Q25 with fastp and then assembled into clones with MiXCR by TCRdb, keeping productive beta chains. Duplicate CDR3 protein sequences are folded into a single record with the most common DNA and genes. The sample table shows 200,000 to 300,000 distinct CDR3 sequences, and roughly 10% are seen once. Of the sample, under 25% is held by the ten largest clones. Sample: PBMCs or a T cell subset sorted from them (not recorded which). These receptors were taken from a man in his late teens or twenties who had mild COVID-19 (a few samples of this study predate the infection). The sample titles of this study are shuffled in the database, so cell type and time point are left out; the donor was told from shared clones.

J is TRBJ1-2 and V is TRBV5-5; the D is unclear. Per germline, CDR1 SGHKS and CDR2 YYEKEE (reference sequence). There are 14 residues in the CDR3. Trimming shortened V by 4 bases and J by 1 base, and 11 bases separated the two germline ends. CDR3 sequence: CASSPLADNYGYTF. DNA of the CDR3: TGTGCCAGCAGCCCACTGGCGGATAACTATGGCTACACCTTC.

This clonotype appeared a few times. The chain links TRBV2 to TRBJ1-1; 10 bases line up with TRBD1. CDR1 SNHLY and CDR2 FYNNEI come from the germline V gene. Germline trimming cut 6 bases from V and 4 bases from J; bases unmatched to any gene: 5. This CDR3 is 14 amino acids long. The CDR3 protein is CASSGQGVGTEAFF. The CDR3 bases are TGTGCCAGCAGCGGACAGGGGGTGGGCACTGAAGCTTTCTTT. The full variable domain, in which reference TRBV2 and TRBJ1-1 provide the parts outside the CDR3, is EPEVTQTPSHQVTQMGQEVILRCVPISNHLYFYWYRQILGQKVEFLVSFYNNEISEKSEIFDDQFSVERPDGSNFTLKIRSTKLEDSAMYFCASSGQGVGTEAFFGQGTRLTVV.

This clonotype was counted between two and nine times. The chain combines TRBV6-2 or TRBV6-3 with TRBJ2-1, with 7 bases lining up with TRBD2. This CDR3 is 17 amino acids long. V shed 5 bases, J shed 1 base, and the junction held 11 bases outside the gene matches. Germline lookup yields CDR1 MNHEY and CDR2 SVGEGT. The CDR3 region is CASSKNSGPISYNEQFF. In DNA form, the CDR3 reads TGTGCCAGCAGTAAAAATAGCGGGCCGATTTCCTACAATGAGCAGTTCTTC.